Listed below are T cell receptor beta chains from one sample, sequenced in a study of T cells in Graves' hyperthyroidism and ophthalmopathy. TCRdb redid the calling of the multiplex PCR reads with MiXCR, one entry per CDR3 protein. The data contain hundreds of thousands of distinct CDR3 sequences, roughly 15% of them singletons. Sample: blood. The receptors originated from a woman between 35 and 50 years old with Graves' ophthalmopathy. The CDR3 runs from the conserved cysteine through the conserved F or W. The order of the fields is V gene, J gene, D gene, clone size, CDR3 protein, CDR3 DNA. A D gene is named only where the DNA matches it firmly. Some rows mark clone size as missing; the rest say once, few, many or name a class of expanded clone.

TRBV20-1	TRBJ2-2	TRBD2	NA	CSARDPRGSGRGNTGELFF	TGCAGTGCTAGAGACCCCCGGGGTAGCGGGAGAGGGAACACCGGGGAGCTGTTTTTT
TRBV6-5	TRBJ1-1	NA	many	CASSSRVQPGTEAFF	TGTGCCAGCAGTTCGAGGGTGCAACCCGGCACTGAAGCTTTCTTT
TRBV27	TRBJ1-3	NA	many	CASSASGLSFLSDTIYF	TGTGCCAGCAGCGCCTCGGGACTAAGCTTTTTGTCGGACACCATATATTTT
TRBV19	TRBJ2-3	TRBD1	NA	CASSNPSGTATDTQYF	TGTGCCAGTAGCAACCCCTCCGGGACAGCAACAGATACGCAGTATTTT
TRBV4-1	TRBJ2-2	NA	NA	CASSPEERASNTGELFF	TGCGCCAGCAGCCCCGAGGAACGGGCATCGAACACCGGGGAGCTGTTTTTT
TRBV28	TRBJ2-5	NA	NA	CASRTTQGARETQYF	TGTGCCAGCAGGACTACACAGGGTGCTCGAGAGACCCAGTACTTC
TRBV12-3/TRBV12-4	TRBJ2-7	NA	few	CASRSTGNYEQYF	TGTGCCAGCAGATCCACAGGGAACTACGAGCAGTACTTC
TRBV20-1	TRBJ1-5	NA	many	CSASRGNGGNQPQHF	TGCAGTGCTAGTAGGGGGAACGGTGGCAATCAGCCCCAGCATTTT
TRBV27	TRBJ2-7	TRBD2	many	CASSSVSGNPSYEQYF	TGTGCCAGCAGTTCTGTTAGCGGGAATCCGTCCTACGAGCAGTACTTC
TRBV4-1	TRBJ1-2	NA	NA	CASSQAPGFNYGYTF	TGCGCCAGCAGCCAGGCTCCGGGATTCAACTATGGCTACACCTTC
TRBV29-1	TRBJ1-5	TRBD1	few	CSVYSGTDNQPQHF	TGCAGCGTTTACTCCGGGACAGACAATCAGCCCCAGCATTTT
TRBV10-3	TRBJ1-3	NA	NA	CAISDPPGNTIYF	TGTGCCATCAGTGACCCCCCTGGAAACACCATATATTTT
TRBV29-1	TRBJ2-2	TRBD2	NA	CSVGSGGNTGELFF	TGCAGCGTTGGCAGCGGGGGGAACACCGGGGAGCTGTTTTTT
TRBV12-3/TRBV12-4	TRBJ1-1	TRBD1	many	CASSPGQGPTEAFF	TGTGCCAGCAGTCCGGGACAGGGACCCACTGAAGCTTTCTTT
TRBV7-2	TRBJ2-7	TRBD2	few	CASSLALLPGLAPNEQYF	TGTGCCAGCAGCTTAGCCCTCTTACCGGGACTAGCCCCAAATGAGCAGTACTTC
TRBV20-1	TRBJ1-2	NA	many	CSARSESYTF	TGCAGTGCTAGAAGTGAGAGCTACACCTTC
TRBV5-1	TRBJ2-7	NA	few	CASSNGPPSDPYEQYF	TGCGCCAGCAGCAACGGGCCTCCTTCCGATCCCTACGAGCAGTACTTC
TRBV6-1	TRBJ2-2	TRBD2	once	CATKEAGDTGELFF	TGTGCCACGAAAGAAGCGGGAGACACCGGGGAGCTGTTTTTT
TRBV6-1	TRBJ1-3	NA	many	CASSEALSFSGNTIYF	TGTGCCAGCAGTGAAGCGCTTTCTTTCTCTGGAAACACCATATATTTT
TRBV6-1	TRBJ2-2	NA	few	CASSAIGADTGELFF	TGTGCCAGCAGCGCCATTGGGGCGGACACCGGGGAGCTGTTTTTT
TRBV7-6	TRBJ2-2	TRBD2	many	CASSPPAGESTGELFF	TGTGCCAGCAGCCCCCCGGCGGGAGAGTCCACCGGGGAGCTGTTTTTT
TRBV6-2/TRBV6-3	TRBJ2-5	NA	few	CASSYLGYQYF	TGTGCCAGCAGTTATCTCGGCTACCAGTACTTC
TRBV7-9	TRBJ2-7	TRBD1	many	CASSPGQGLGGSYEQYF	TGTGCCAGCAGCCCAGGACAGGGGTTGGGGGGATCCTACGAGCAGTACTTC
TRBV24-1	TRBJ1-3	NA	many	CATSPRYGGFSGNTIYF	TGTGCCACCAGTCCCCGCTACGGTGGATTCTCTGGAAACACCATATATTTT
TRBV12-3/TRBV12-4	TRBJ2-6	NA	few	CASRFRGTGANVLTF	TGTGCCAGCAGGTTCAGGGGAACTGGGGCCAACGTCCTGACTTTC
TRBV20-1	TRBJ2-7	TRBD2	once	CSARGLVHEQYF	TGCAGTGCTCGGGGACTAGTCCACGAGCAGTACTTC
TRBV4-1	TRBJ1-5	NA	NA	CASSQEESNQPQHF	TGCGCCAGCAGCCAAGAAGAATCCAATCAGCCCCAGCATTTT
TRBV5-1	TRBJ2-5	TRBD1	NA	CASSTGQGVGQETQYF	TGCGCCAGCAGCACCGGACAGGGTGTAGGGCAAGAGACCCAGTACTTC
TRBV6-5	TRBJ1-6	NA	many	CASSYPPYGSNSPLHF	TGTGCCAGCAGTTACCCCCCCTACGGCAGCAATTCACCCCTCCACTTT
TRBV2	TRBJ2-7	NA	many	CATGGAVTYEQYF	TGTGCCACCGGCGGGGCGGTTACCTACGAGCAGTACTTC
TRBV27	TRBJ2-7	NA	many	CASLRGNEQYF	TGTGCCAGCCTTCGGGGAAACGAGCAGTACTTC
TRBV27	TRBJ2-6	NA	many	CASSFQGVGANVLTF	TGTGCCAGCAGTTTCCAAGGGGTAGGGGCCAACGTCCTGACTTTC
TRBV28	TRBJ1-5	TRBD1	many	CASSSNRQGARNQPQHF	TGTGCCAGCAGTTCCAACCGCCAGGGGGCGAGAAATCAGCCCCAGCATTTT
TRBV28	TRBJ2-7	TRBD1	many	CASNKETGVDYEQYF	TGTGCCAGCAATAAGGAAACAGGGGTCGACTACGAGCAGTACTTC
TRBV9	TRBJ2-4	NA	NA	CASSVEGRGENIQYF	TGTGCCAGCAGCGTAGAGGGGAGGGGGGAAAACATTCAGTACTTC
TRBV20-1	TRBJ2-5	TRBD2	many	CSASATSGRIETQYF	TGCAGTGCCAGTGCCACTAGCGGGAGAATAGAGACCCAGTACTTC
TRBV7-2	TRBJ1-2	NA	many	CASSFQGIVGGYTF	TGTGCCAGCAGCTTCCAGGGTATAGTCGGTGGCTACACCTTC
TRBV4-1	TRBJ1-2	NA	few	CASSQGPGVYRGYTF	TGCGCCAGCAGCCAAGGACCCGGGGTTTATAGAGGCTACACCTTC
TRBV24-1	TRBJ2-7	TRBD2	NA	CASDNLGTKDYEQYF	TGTGCCAGCGATAATTTGGGGACTAAGGATTACGAGCAGTACTTC
TRBV29-1	TRBJ2-7	NA	many	CSVEDGLSAKEQYF	TGCAGCGTTGAAGATGGTCTAAGCGCGAAAGAGCAGTACTTC
TRBV27	TRBJ1-5	NA	many	CASSFLGGVSNQPQHF	TGTGCCAGCAGTTTCCTGGGGGGTGTTAGCAATCAGCCCCAGCATTTT
TRBV20-1	TRBJ1-2	NA	NA	CSATPRGITGSYGYTF	TGCAGTGCTACCCCAAGGGGGATCACAGGGAGCTATGGCTACACCTTC